This paragraph reports one TCR beta chain. The entry originates in a study of T cell clones after liver transplantation. Study information: Pre-transplant mixed lymphocyte reactions yielded third-party-reactive TCRbeta sequences as comparators for graft-donor-reactive sequences. Subjects received no induction therapy and standard immunosuppression until randomization at 12-24 months post-transplant.

Some clones are missing from TCRdb's copy, which holds only in-frame ones; the method was immunoSEQ multiplex PCR. The repertoire includes 70,000 to 80,000 clones, 90% of them detected once, and less than 3.5% sits in the top ten. This CDR3 contains 12 residues. Trimming shortened V by 11 bases and J by 1 base, and 11 bases separated the two germline ends. In germline, CDR1 is ENHRY, CDR2 SYGVKD. This clonotype was obtained from a human donor who received a liver transplant. Sample: CD4+ T cells from blood, taken before liver transplant. This chain joins TRBV10-3 and TRBJ1-1, with D tentatively TRBD1 (5 bases). CDR3 sequence (DNA): TGTGCCGCCAGGGAGCCGAACACTGAAGCTTTCTTT. Translating gives CAAREPNTEAFF.